This TCR beta chain was identified in a study of identical twins. This CDR3 has 15 residues. CDR1 and CDR2 from the germline V gene are MNHEY and SMNVEV (reference sequence). V gave up 3 bases and J gave up 6 bases; unmatched junction bases: 4. MiXCR, run by TCRdb on the 5' RACE reads, gives a single entry per CDR3 protein. The repertoire holds some 330,000 distinct CDR3 sequences, with 8.5% to 10% as singletons. The TCR originated in a woman aged 50 to 60 in good health. The chain joins TRBV27 to TRBJ2-7; 14 positions agree with TRBD2. Specimen: naive T cells sorted from blood. The CDR3 sequence is CASSLTSGREGEQYF. In nucleotides, the CDR3 is TGTGCCAGCAGTTTGACTAGCGGGAGGGAAGGCGAGCAGTACTTC.